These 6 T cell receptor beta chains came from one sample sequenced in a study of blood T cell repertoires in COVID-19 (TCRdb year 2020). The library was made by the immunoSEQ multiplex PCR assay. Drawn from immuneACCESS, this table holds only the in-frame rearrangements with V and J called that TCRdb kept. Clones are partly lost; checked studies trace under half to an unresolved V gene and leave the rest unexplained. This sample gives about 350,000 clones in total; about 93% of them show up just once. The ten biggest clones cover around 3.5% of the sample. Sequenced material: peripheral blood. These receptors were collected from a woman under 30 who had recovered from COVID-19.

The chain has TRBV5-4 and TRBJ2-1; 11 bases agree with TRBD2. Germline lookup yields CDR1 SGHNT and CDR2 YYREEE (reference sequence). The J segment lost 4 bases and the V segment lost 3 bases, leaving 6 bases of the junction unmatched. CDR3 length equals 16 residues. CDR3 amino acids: CASSSGLAGSYNEQFF. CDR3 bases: TGTGCCAGCAGCTCCGGACTAGCGGGTTCTTACAATGAGCAGTTCTTC.

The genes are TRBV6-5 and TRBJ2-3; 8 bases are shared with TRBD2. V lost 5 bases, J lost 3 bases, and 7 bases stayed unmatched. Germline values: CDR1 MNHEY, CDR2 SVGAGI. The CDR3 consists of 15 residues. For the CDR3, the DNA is TGTGCCAGCAGTCGAAGCGGGAGAAAGACAGATACGCAGTATTTT. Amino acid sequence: CASSRSGRKTDTQYF.

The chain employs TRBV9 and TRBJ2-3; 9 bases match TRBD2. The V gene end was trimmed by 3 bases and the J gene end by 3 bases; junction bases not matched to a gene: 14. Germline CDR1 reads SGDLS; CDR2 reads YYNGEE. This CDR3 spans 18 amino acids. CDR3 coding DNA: TGTGCCAGCAGCGCGAACTGGCGGGAGGGGGGAAGGACAGATACGCAGTATTTT. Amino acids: CASSANWREGGRTDTQYF.

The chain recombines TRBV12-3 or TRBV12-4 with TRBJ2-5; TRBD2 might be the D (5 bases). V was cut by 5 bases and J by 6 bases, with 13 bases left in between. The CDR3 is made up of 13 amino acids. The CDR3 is CASSPMGSQTQYF. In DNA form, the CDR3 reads TGTGCCAGCAGTCCCATGGGGAGCCAGACCCAGTACTTC.

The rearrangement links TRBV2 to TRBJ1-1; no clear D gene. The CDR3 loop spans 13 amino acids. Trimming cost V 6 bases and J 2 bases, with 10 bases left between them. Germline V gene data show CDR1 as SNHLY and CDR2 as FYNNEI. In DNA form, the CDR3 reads TGTGCCAGCAGCCAGAACAGCAACACTGAAGCTTTCTTT. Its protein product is CASSQNSNTEAFF.

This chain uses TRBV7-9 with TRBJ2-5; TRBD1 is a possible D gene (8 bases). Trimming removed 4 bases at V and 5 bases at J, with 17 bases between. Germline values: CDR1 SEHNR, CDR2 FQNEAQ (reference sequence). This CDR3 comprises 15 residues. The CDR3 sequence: CASSSNRGGLETQYF. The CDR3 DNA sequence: TGTGCCAGCAGCTCAAACAGGGGGGGGTTGGAGACCCAGTACTTC.